This T cell receptor (beta chain) originates from a study of T-cell reconstitution after alpha-beta-depleted transplantation in children. Findings and limits, study-wide: Newly made T cells mostly supplied T-cell counts and diversity one year after transplant. About two months after transplant, alpha-beta T cells reportedly came from several hundred expanded graft clones. Day-60 TCRbeta diversity that was high in some patients was derived from surviving recipient T cells and thymic progenitors.

Unique molecular identifiers were incorporated into the prepared TCRbeta library. MiXCR, applied by TCRdb to the PCR reads, yields one record per CDR3 protein. The table has about 980,000 distinct CDR3 sequences, less than 30% seen once. This clonotype showed up just a few times. The antigen is unknown. The CDR3 runs 10 residues. Trimming shortened V by 7 bases and J by 7 bases, and 10 bases separated the two germline ends. Germline V gene lookup returns CDR1 SQVTM and CDR2 ANQGSEA. The V gene is TRBV29-1, the J gene TRBJ1-1; D ambiguous. The sample was PBMCs, mostly from graft donor cells, taken 360 days after TCRalphabeta/CD19-depleted stem cell transplant. The TCR sequence derives from a boy under three years old who had a stem cell transplant for SCID, so the T cells may come from the graft donor. DNA for the CDR3: TGCAGCGCCCGGAGCGGTGAAGCTTTCTTT. Translating it yields CSARSGEAFF.